The next 10 T cell receptor beta chains were all read from a single sample in a study of T-cell reconstitution after alpha-beta-depleted transplantation in children. Unique molecular identifiers tagged the TCRbeta library. TCRdb analysed the PCR reads with MiXCR anew, one entry per CDR3 protein. The sample yields about 360,000 distinct CDR3 sequences, about 14% seen once. The input for sequencing was PBMCs, taken from the stem cell graft. The receptors originated from a human donor who donated a stem cell graft to a child with Fanconi anemia.

This clonotype was seen more than once but under ten times. The chain has TRBV27 and TRBJ2-2; the D is unclear. The CDR3 is 15 residues long. V gave up 4 bases and J gave up 0 bases, with 9 bases separating them. Germline values: CDR1 MNHEY, CDR2 SMNVEV (reference sequence). This CDR3 is CASSSERANTGELFF. Here the CDR3 DNA reads TGTGCCAGCAGTTCAGAAAGAGCGAACACCGGGGAGCTGTTTTTT.

In regard to this clonotype: The junction departs from germline at one end; a sequencing error may be responsible. In nucleotides, the CDR3 is TGTGCCAGCAGTTTAGGCGTACAAAGAGGCACTGAAGCTCTCTTT. Amino acid sequence: CASSLGVQRGTEALF. This rearrangement joins TRBV12-3 or TRBV12-4 to TRBJ1-1; no definite D call. There are 15 residues in the CDR3.

There are a few counts of this clonotype. This rearrangement joins TRBV7-9 to TRBJ1-1; D remains unclear. The CDR3 totals 14 residues. Germline CDR1 is SEHNR and CDR2 is FQNEAQ (reference sequence). Trimming took off 2 bases at V and 3 bases at J, with 10 bases between the two ends. The CDR3 is CASSLRGLDTEAFF. The CDR3 DNA reads TGTGCCAGCAGCTTAAGAGGGTTGGACACTGAAGCTTTCTTT.

This clonotype was seen at least ten times. J is TRBJ2-1 and V is TRBV9; possible D gene TRBD2, 6 bases. V was shortened by 3 bases and J by 8 bases, with 15 bases between the two germline ends. CDR3 length: 14 residues. Germline CDR1 is SGDLS and CDR2 is YYNGEE. The CDR3 DNA sequence: TGTGCCAGCAGCGCTGGATGGGGGGTAGATGAGCAGTTCTTC. It yields the protein CASSAGWGVDEQFF.

This sequence joins TRBV14 and TRBJ1-1, with 7 bases that match TRBD1. The CDR3 totals 14 residues. After removal of 4 bases from V and 5 bases from J, the junction contained 7 bases not matched to a gene. Germline assignment: CDR1 SGHDN and CDR2 FVKESK. CDR3 amino acids: CASSRVTGTTEAFF. The CDR3 DNA follows: TGTGCCAGCAGCCGGGTGACAGGGACTACTGAAGCTTTCTTT. Using reference TRBV14 and TRBJ1-1 for the parts outside the CDR3, the full variable domain is EAGVTQFPSHSVIEKGQTVTLRCDPISGHDNLYWYRRVMGKEIKFLLHFVKESKQDESGMPNNRFLAERTGGTYSTLKVQPAELEDSGVYFCASSRVTGTTEAFFGQGTRLTVV.

In this sample, this clonotype turned up many times. V and J are TRBV20-1 and TRBJ2-1; no firm D call. Trimming removed 0 bases at V and 3 bases at J, with 15 bases between. Germline V gives CDR1 DFQATT, CDR2 SNEGSKA (reference sequence). The CDR3 extends over 16 amino acids. The DNA of the CDR3 is TGCAGTGCTAGAGATAGGACGGGTGCGAACTACAATGAGCAGTTCTTC. Protein sequence: CSARDRTGANYNEQFF.

The J gene is TRBJ2-1, the V gene TRBV6-2 or TRBV6-3; TRBD1 might be the D (5 bases). Trimming removed 5 bases at V and 3 bases at J, with 14 bases between. Germline lookup yields CDR1 MNHEY and CDR2 SVGEGT. This CDR3 spans 15 amino acids. The CDR3, as DNA: TGTGCCAGCAGTCCCCGGACACTTTTCTACAATGAGCAGTTCTTC. The encoded protein is CASSPRTLFYNEQFF.

This chain uses TRBV9 with TRBJ1-4; TRBD1 is a possible D gene (6 bases). This CDR3 spans 17 amino acids. The germline CDR1 and CDR2 sequences are SGDLS and YYNGEE. Deletions cut 3 bases from V and 0 bases from J, with 15 bases between. The chain's CDR3 is CASSAEGDLATNEKLFF. DNA for the CDR3: TGTGCCAGCAGCGCCGAGGGGGACCTTGCAACTAATGAAAAACTGTTTTTT.

The rearrangement joins TRBV28 to TRBJ2-1; D is possibly TRBD2 (5 bases). V dropped 8 bases and J dropped 5 bases, with 22 bases sitting between them. Germline values: CDR1 MDHEN, CDR2 SYDVKM. CDR3 length: 16 residues. CDR3 in amino acids: CASGPGSAGNNNEQFF. CDR3 coding DNA: TGTGCCAGCGGCCCCGGATCTGCGGGCAATAACAATGAGCAGTTCTTC.

This clonotype appeared a few times. This sequence joins TRBV3-1 and TRBJ2-5; a weak D match, TRBD2 (6 bases). V was cut by 7 bases and J by 3 bases, with 15 bases left in between. Germline assignment: CDR1 LGHDT and CDR2 YNNKEL (reference sequence). The CDR3 covers 14 residues. CDR3 region: CASIDRDSEETQYF. Written as DNA, the CDR3 is TGTGCCAGCATCGACCGGGACTCCGAAGAGACCCAGTACTTC.